The 13 T cell receptor beta chains presented below share a single source sample, sequenced in a study of blood T cell repertoires in COVID-19. Clones were sequenced by immunoSEQ multiplex PCR, and TCRdb holds only the in-frame ones, with some missing. The table records fewer than 150,000 clones, approximately 86% of them present only once. Sequences were obtained from peripheral blood. These receptors were taken from a woman aged 50 to 65 who had recovered from COVID-19.

The chain links TRBV10-3 to TRBJ2-3; 7 bases align to TRBD1. The CDR3 is made up of 16 amino acids. Germline lookup yields CDR1 ENHRY and CDR2 SYGVKD. The V gene end was trimmed by 2 bases and the J gene end by 5 bases; junction bases not matched to a gene: 10. The CDR3 loop reads CAISEGLVRGQDTQYF. The CDR3 coding sequence is TGTGCCATCAGTGAGGGGTTGGTGAGGGGGCAAGATACGCAGTATTTT.

This chain joins TRBV5-1 and TRBJ2-7; a possible D gene is TRBD2 (5 bases). Per germline, CDR1 SGHRS and CDR2 YFSETQ. CDR3 length: 16 amino acids. The V gene lost 4 bases and the J gene lost 0 bases, with 17 bases spanning the gap. For the CDR3, the DNA is TGCGCCAGCAGCCCCCGCGGGTCCCCAAGCTCCTACGAGCAGTACTTC. Translation gives CASSPRGSPSSYEQYF.

This sequence joins TRBV4-1 and TRBJ1-1, with TRBD1 matching 7 bases. V lost 5 bases to trimming and J lost 2 bases; unmatched junction nucleotides: 8. This CDR3 contains 15 residues. Germline V gene sequence: CDR1 MGHRA, CDR2 YSYEKL. The CDR3: CASSIGQVKNTEAFF. The CDR3 DNA sequence: TGCGCCAGCAGCATCGGACAGGTTAAAAACACTGAAGCTTTCTTT.

This chain joins TRBV11-2 and TRBJ1-5; D ambiguous. The CDR3 has 13 amino acids. CDR1 SGHAT and CDR2 FQNNGV come from the germline V gene. V was shortened by 0 bases and J by 5 bases, with 5 bases between the two germline ends. CDR3: CASSLDRDQPQHF. CDR3 DNA sequence: TGTGCCAGCAGCTTAGATCGGGATCAGCCCCAGCATTTT. Based on the CDR3 plus reference TRBV11-2 and TRBJ1-5, the full variable domain is EAGVAQSPRYKIIEKRQSVAFWCNPISGHATLYWYQQILGQGPKLLIQFQNNGVVDDSQLPKDRFSAERLKGVDSTLKIQPAKLEDSAVYLCASSLDRDQPQHFGDGTRLSIL.

This chain links TRBV7-2 with TRBJ2-7; weak D call: TRBD1 (6 bases). There are 14 residues in the CDR3. Trimming cost V 4 bases and J 6 bases, with 16 bases left between them. The V gene's germline CDR1 is SGHTA and CDR2 FQGNSA. CDR3 sequence (DNA): TGTGCCAGCAGCTCCCCAAATCCAGGGGCCGAGCAGTACTTC. Translation gives CASSSPNPGAEQYF.

The J gene is TRBJ1-1, the V gene TRBV10-3; D is possibly TRBD1 (5 bases). Trimming pared 3 bases from V and 1 base from J, leaving 6 bases between. Germline CDR1 ENHRY, CDR2 SYGVKD. The CDR3 has 13 residues. The CDR3 loop reads CAISERGNTEAFF. CDR3 nucleotide sequence: TGTGCCATCAGTGAAAGGGGGAACACTGAAGCTTTCTTT.

This chain uses TRBV5-1 with TRBJ2-5; 7 positions agree with TRBD1. With V trimmed by 1 base and J by 1 base, 4 bases remained unmatched. The V gene's germline CDR1 is SGHRS and CDR2 YFSETQ. The CDR3 is 15 residues long. CDR3 nucleotide sequence: TGCGCCAGCAGCTTGACGTCAGGGGGCCAAGAGACCCAGTACTTC. This translates into CASSLTSGGQETQYF.

This sequence joins TRBV7-9 and TRBJ2-3, with D perhaps TRBD2 (6 bases). V was clipped by 4 bases and J by 3 bases, with 11 bases between them. The CDR3 has 14 amino acids. In germline, CDR1 is SEHNR, CDR2 FQNEAQ (reference sequence). CDR3 coding DNA: TGTGCCAGCAGCTCCTCGACTAGAACAGATACGCAGTATTTT. This sequence encodes CASSSSTRTDTQYF.

The genes are TRBV7-9 and TRBJ2-1; 7 bases line up with TRBD2. CDR3 size: 14 residues. V trimming: 5 bases; J trimming: 9 bases; junction bases outside the gene matches: 10. Per germline, CDR1 SEHNR and CDR2 FQNEAQ (reference sequence). CDR3 coding DNA: TGTGCCAGCAGCGCCCGGACTAGGGCTGGTGAGCAGTTCTTC. Protein product: CASSARTRAGEQFF.

The J gene is TRBJ2-6, the V gene TRBV29-1; TRBD2 might be the D (6 bases). V gave up 5 bases and J gave up 0 bases, with 8 bases separating them. Germline V lookup: CDR1 SQVTM, CDR2 ANQGSEA. The CDR3 length is 14 residues. CDR3 nucleotide sequence: TGCAGCGTTTACGGGGGCTCTGGGGCCAACGTCCTGACTTTC. The encoded protein is CSVYGGSGANVLTF.

V usage is TRBV19 and J usage is TRBJ2-1; 9 bases are shared with TRBD1. CDR3 length: 14 amino acids. Per the germline V gene, CDR1 is LNHDA and CDR2 is SQIVND (reference sequence). With 4 bases clipped from V and 6 bases from J, the junction kept 4 bases outside the gene matches. CDR3 nucleotide sequence: TGTGCCAGTAGTAGGGACAGGGCGGGCAATGAGCAGTTCTTC. This codes for CASSRDRAGNEQFF.

The chain combines TRBV28 with TRBJ2-7, with TRBD2 matching over 7 bases. The germline gives CDR1 MDHEN, CDR2 SYDVKM. CDR3 length: 14 residues. The ends lost 6 bases at V and 2 bases at J; junction bases unmatched: 7. The CDR3 DNA reads TGTGCCAGCAGAGGGAGGGAACGGACCTACGAGCAGTACTTC. Translating it yields CASRGRERTYEQYF.

This clone was counted only a few times. V usage is TRBV6-5 and J usage is TRBJ1-1; D not certain. Germline V gene sequence: CDR1 MNHEY, CDR2 SVGAGI. The CDR3 runs 13 residues. V lost 10 bases and J 2 bases, leaving 14 bases between the germline ends. CDR3 loop: CATAFRSNTEAFF. As DNA, the CDR3 is TGTGCCACCGCTTTCCGGTCAAACACTGAAGCTTTCTTT.